This T cell receptor (beta chain) was identified during a study of identifying expanded T cells in peripheral blood. Study observations and caveats: Over around two and four weeks, about 15 and 19 clones changed, versus approximately 1.2 between replicates.

This CDR3 spans 14 amino acids. Per the germline V gene, CDR1 is MRHNA and CDR2 is SNTAGT. The V and J ends lost 3 bases and 4 bases, in that order; junction bases with no gene match: 0. For this clone: Its specificity is not known.

Method: immunoSEQ multiplex PCR; TCRdb's copy keeps in-frame clones and lacks some. Seen here are 100,000 or so clones, about 83% observed once, and the top ten hold about 18%. Sequencing was carried out using blood. The chain has TRBV6-4 and TRBJ2-3; 11 bases line up with TRBD1. The receptor was derived from a person between 18 and 75 years old in good health. In DNA form, the CDR3 reads TGTGCCAGCAGTGAGGGACAGGGGGCAGATACGCAGTATTTT. It codes for CASSEGQGADTQYF.